This T cell receptor (beta chain) was captured by sequencing in a study of blood T cell repertoires in COVID-19. The assay was immunoSEQ multiplex PCR, and TCRdb's table has in-frame clones only and misses some. The sample gives roughly 73,000 clones, 75% to 90% of which show up once; approximately 8.9% is in the top ten. Germline CDR1 is LGHDT and CDR2 is YNNKEL (reference sequence). The CDR3 is 16 amino acids. The V and J ends lost 1 base and 2 bases respectively, with 12 bases between them. This chain uses TRBV3-1 (or the pseudogene TRBV3-2) with TRBJ2-1; maybe TRBD2 (6 bases). This receptor was obtained from a man aged 80 or over with acute or convalescent COVID-19. Source material: peripheral blood. The CDR3 region is CASSQGAGMTYNEQFF. CDR3 DNA: TGTGCCAGCAGCCAAGGGGCGGGGATGACCTACAATGAGCAGTTCTTC.